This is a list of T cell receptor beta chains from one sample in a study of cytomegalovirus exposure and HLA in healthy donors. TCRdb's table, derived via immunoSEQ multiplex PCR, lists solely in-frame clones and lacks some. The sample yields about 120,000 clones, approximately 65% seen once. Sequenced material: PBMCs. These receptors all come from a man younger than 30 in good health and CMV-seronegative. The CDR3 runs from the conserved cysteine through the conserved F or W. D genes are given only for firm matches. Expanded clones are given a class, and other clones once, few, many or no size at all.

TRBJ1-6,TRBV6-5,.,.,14,TGTGCCAGCAGTTACTCGATGAGGGATTCACCCCTCCACTTT,CASSYSMRDSPLHF
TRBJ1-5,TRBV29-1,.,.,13,TGTAGCGTTGCCGCGGCAACAGGACAGCCCCAGCATTTT,CSVAAATGQPQHF
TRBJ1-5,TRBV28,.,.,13,TGTGCCAGCACGGGAGGGGGGAATCAGCCCCAGCATTTT,CASTGGGNQPQHF
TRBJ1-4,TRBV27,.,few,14,TGTGCCAGCAGATTACAGGGATGGAGTGAAAAACTGTTTTTT,CASRLQGWSEKLFF
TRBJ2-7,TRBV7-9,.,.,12,TGTGCCAGCAGCTTCCCCGCCGGCGAGCAGTACTTC,CASSFPAGEQYF
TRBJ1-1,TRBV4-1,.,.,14,TGCGCCAGCAGCTTGGGAGGGGGGGACACTGAAGCTTTCTTT,CASSLGGGDTEAFF
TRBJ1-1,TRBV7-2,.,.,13,TGTGCCAGCAGCCTTACAGAGAACACTGAAGCTTTCTTT,CASSLTENTEAFF
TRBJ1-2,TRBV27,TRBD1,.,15,TGTGCCAGCAGTACTAACGATCGACAGGGCTGGGGCTACACCTTC,CASSTNDRQGWGYTF
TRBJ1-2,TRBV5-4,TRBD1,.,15,TGTGCCAGCAGCTTGGGGGGGACAGGGGCGTATGGCTACACCTTC,CASSLGGTGAYGYTF
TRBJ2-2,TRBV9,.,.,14,TGTGCCAGCAGCGTAGCGAGGAACACCGGGGAGCTGTTTTTT,CASSVARNTGELFF
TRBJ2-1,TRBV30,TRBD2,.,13,TGTGCCTGGAGAGGGAGGGGTTACAATGAGCAGTTCTTC,CAWRGRGYNEQFF
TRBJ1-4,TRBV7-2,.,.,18,TGTGCCAGCAGCCCTCTAGTCCTTTCCGTGACAGGCGGTAAAAAACTGTTTTTT,CASSPLVLSVTGGKKLFF
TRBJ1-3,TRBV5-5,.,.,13,TGTGCCAGCACCCGGGGAGTTGGAAACACCATATATTTT,CASTRGVGNTIYF
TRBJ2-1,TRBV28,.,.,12,TGTGCCAGCAGTTTAATAGCCCATGAGCAGTTCTTC,CASSLIAHEQFF
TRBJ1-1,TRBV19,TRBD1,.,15,TGTGCCAGTAGGGGACAGGGGGTATGGAACACTGAAGCTTTCTTT,CASRGQGVWNTEAFF
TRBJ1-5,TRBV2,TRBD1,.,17,TGTGCCAGCAGTGAAACCAAGATGACAGGGAACAATCAGCCCCAGCATTTT,CASSETKMTGNNQPQHF
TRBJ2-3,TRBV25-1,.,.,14,TGTGCCAGCAGTGTCGGGAGCGGTACAGATACGCAGTATTTT,CASSVGSGTDTQYF
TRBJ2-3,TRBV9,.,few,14,TGTGCCAGCAGCGCAAGAAATTCCCTGACACCTGCGTATTTT,CASSARNSLTPAYF
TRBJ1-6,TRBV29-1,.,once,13,TGCAGCGTCAGACAGAGTTATAATTCACCCCTCCACTTT,CSVRQSYNSPLHF
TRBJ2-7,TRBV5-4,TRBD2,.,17,TGTGCCAGCAGCCCTAATCCACTAGCGGGAGCTTCCTACGAGCAGTACTTC,CASSPNPLAGASYEQYF
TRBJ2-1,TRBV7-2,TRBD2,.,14,TGTGCCAGCAGCTCCCGGACTAGCGGAAATGAGCAGTTCTTC,CASSSRTSGNEQFF
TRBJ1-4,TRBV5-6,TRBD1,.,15,TGTGCCAGCAGCCCAGAACAGGGGGGGAATGAAAAACTGTTTTTT,CASSPEQGGNEKLFF
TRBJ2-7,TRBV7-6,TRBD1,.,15,TGTGCCAGCAGCTTAGGGACAGGGGTCTCCTACGAGCAGTACTTC,CASSLGTGVSYEQYF
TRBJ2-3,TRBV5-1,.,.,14,TGCGCCAGCAGCTTGGTTTCGAGCACAGATACGCAGTATTTT,CASSLVSSTDTQYF